This is a list of T cell receptor beta chains from one sample in a study of T cells in Graves' hyperthyroidism and ophthalmopathy. TCRdb redid the calling of the multiplex PCR reads with MiXCR, one entry per CDR3 protein. In the table there are about 700,000 distinct CDR3 sequences, around 15% of which are singletons. The sample taken for sequencing was blood. Receptor source: a young woman with Graves' hyperthyroidism. Each CDR3 is given with its conserved first and last residue. D genes are given only for firm matches. Clone size is not always given. Where it is, it says once, few, many or a class for expanded clones.

V gene	clone size	J gene	D gene	CDR3 protein	CDR3 DNA
TRBV7-9	many	TRBJ1-1	.	CASTSVSSGAEAFF	TGTGCCAGCACCTCTGTCTCCTCTGGCGCTGAAGCTTTCTTT
TRBV5-1	few	TRBJ2-7	.	CASSLAGVRNEQYF	TGCGCCAGCAGCTTGGCTGGGGTTCGGAACGAGCAGTACTTC
TRBV28	few	TRBJ2-5	TRBD2	CASSTRLAGGRETQYF	TGTGCCAGCAGTACAAGACTAGCGGGAGGTAGAGAGACCCAGTACTTC
TRBV6-2/TRBV6-3	many	TRBJ1-1	.	CATERGPDTEAFF	TGTGCCACCGAGAGAGGGCCGGACACTGAAGCTTTCTTT
TRBV12-3/TRBV12-4	many	TRBJ2-1	TRBD2	CASSSGTSGLNEQFF	TGTGCCAGCAGTTCCGGGACTAGTGGCCTCAATGAGCAGTTCTTC
TRBV2	many	TRBJ2-7	TRBD1	CASNLLRQGKGVYEQYF	TGTGCCAGCAATTTGCTCCGACAGGGGAAGGGCGTCTACGAGCAGTACTTC
TRBV28	many	TRBJ2-1	TRBD2	CASSLRREINEQFF	TGTGCCAGCAGTTTGCGGCGGGAGATAAATGAGCAGTTCTTC
TRBV20-1	many	TRBJ2-3	.	CSARVGSGTDTQYF	TGCAGTGCTAGAGTGGGGTCCGGCACAGATACGCAGTATTTT
TRBV18	few	TRBJ2-1	.	CASSPRGAGEQFF	TGTGCCAGCTCACCACGAGGGGCAGGTGAGCAGTTCTTC
TRBV7-9	many	TRBJ2-1	.	CASSLNWHEQFF	TGTGCCAGCAGCCTGAATTGGCATGAGCAGTTCTTC
TRBV10-3	many	TRBJ1-1	.	CAISADSLQGTEAFF	TGTGCCATCAGTGCTGACAGCCTACAAGGGACTGAAGCTTTCTTT
TRBV27	.	TRBJ1-3	.	CASSPGPGAGNTIYF	TGTGCCAGCAGTCCTGGGCCCGGTGCCGGGAACACCATATATTTT
TRBV7-8	.	TRBJ2-5	TRBD1	CASSLGIWDRAGETQYF	TGTGCCAGCAGCTTAGGGATCTGGGACAGGGCGGGGGAGACCCAGTACTTC
TRBV2	.	TRBJ2-2	.	CASSETSLGELFF	TGTGCCAGCAGTGAGACTAGTCTCGGGGAGCTGTTTTTT
TRBV19	.	TRBJ2-7	.	CASGETGEQYF	TGTGCCAGTGGGGAAACAGGGGAGCAGTACTTC
TRBV20-1	many	TRBJ2-7	TRBD2	CSALGLAGTYEQYF	TGCAGTGCCCTTGGACTAGCGGGAACCTACGAGCAGTACTTC
TRBV30	.	TRBJ2-2	TRBD1	CAWSWDREATGELFF	TGTGCCTGGTCTTGGGACAGGGAGGCCACCGGGGAGCTGTTTTTT
TRBV7-2	many	TRBJ2-1	TRBD2	CASSSGGSGGMTYNEQFF	TGTGCCAGCAGCTCCGGGGGATCGGGAGGGATGACCTACAATGAGCAGTTCTTC
TRBV7-2	many	TRBJ2-4	.	CASSLKADLGIQYF	TGTGCCAGCAGCCTAAAGGCGGACCTTGGCATTCAGTACTTC
TRBV12-3/TRBV12-4	few	TRBJ2-2	.	CASSLTGTEGGELFF	TGTGCCAGCAGTCTCACCGGGACTGAGGGCGGGGAGCTGTTTTTT
TRBV6-2/TRBV6-3	many	TRBJ2-2	.	CASDRVDSGELFF	TGTGCCAGCGATAGGGTGGACAGCGGGGAGCTGTTTTTT
TRBV6-1	few	TRBJ2-7	.	CACQGRTYEQYF	TGTGCCTGCCAGGGTAGGACCTACGAGCAGTACTTC
TRBV5-1	few	TRBJ1-2	TRBD1	CASSTGGAGGYTF	TGCGCCAGCAGCACAGGGGGCGCGGGTGGCTACACCTTC
TRBV12-3/TRBV12-4	.	TRBJ1-5	.	CASSPPGDSNQPQHF	TGTGCCAGCAGCCCCCCCGGAGATAGCAATCAGCCCCAGCATTTT
TRBV5-1	.	TRBJ2-5	.	CASSSLEAETQYF	TGCGCCAGCAGCTCCCTAGAGGCTGAGACCCAGTACTTC
TRBV18	many	TRBJ2-1	.	CASSPMNEQFF	TGTGCCAGCTCACCAATGAATGAGCAGTTCTTC
TRBV28	many	TRBJ2-4	.	CASSLFAVGVAKNIQYF	TGTGCCAGCAGTTTATTCGCAGTGGGGGTAGCCAAAAACATTCAGTACTTC
TRBV5-1	many	TRBJ1-1	.	CASSLGSLEYTEAFF	TGCGCCAGCAGCTTGGGATCCTTGGAGTACACTGAAGCTTTCTTT
TRBV6-5	.	TRBJ2-4	.	CASSYSYRDSIQYF	TGTGCCAGCAGTTACTCGTACCGGGACTCGATTCAGTACTTC
TRBV12-3/TRBV12-4	many	TRBJ1-1	TRBD1	CASSSPLQGAIRTEAFF	TGTGCCAGCAGTTCCCCACTACAGGGGGCGATCCGCACTGAAGCTTTCTTT
TRBV6-5	many	TRBJ1-2	TRBD1	CASSYSGGDGYTF	TGTGCCAGCAGTTACTCAGGGGGCGACGGCTACACCTTC
TRBV30	few	TRBJ1-2	.	CAWKVIYGYTF	TGTGCCTGGAAAGTGATCTATGGCTACACCTTC
TRBV4-1	.	TRBJ1-2	.	CASSAFLPYGYTF	TGCGCCAGCAGCGCCTTCCTTCCCTATGGCTACACCTTC
TRBV20-1	few	TRBJ2-7	TRBD2	CSARDWTSGSSSSSYERYF	TGCAGTGCTAGAGATTGGACTAGCGGGAGTTCTTCGAGCTCCTACGAGCGGTACTTC
TRBV11-2	few	TRBJ2-7	TRBD1	CASSAAGQVAYEQYF	TGTGCCAGCAGCGCCGCGGGACAGGTGGCCTACGAGCAGTACTTC
TRBV5-6	.	TRBJ1-5	.	CASSLGGGGHQPQHF	TGTGCCAGCAGCTTGGGAGGTGGAGGTCATCAGCCCCAGCATTTT
TRBV27	.	TRBJ2-7	.	CASPRLGSSYEQHF	TGTGCCAGCCCGAGGTTGGGCAGCTCCTACGAGCAGCACTTC
TRBV15	many	TRBJ2-2	.	CATSRDTSGADTGELFF	TGTGCCACCAGCAGAGATACATCGGGAGCCGACACCGGGGAGCTGTTTTTT
TRBV20-1	many	TRBJ2-2	TRBD2	CSARRAGGSGELFF	TGCAGTGCCAGACGCGCGGGAGGTTCCGGGGAGCTGTTTTTT
TRBV6-1	many	TRBJ1-1	.	CASSLSSQDEAFF	TGTGCCAGCAGTTTGAGTTCACAGGATGAAGCTTTCTTT
TRBV7-2	once	TRBJ1-6	.	CASSLGEVGTPNSPLHF	TGTGCCAGCAGCTTAGGGGAAGTCGGGACACCGAATTCACCCCTCCACTTT
TRBV19	.	TRBJ2-5	TRBD1	CASKNRGQETQYF	TGTGCCAGTAAAAACAGGGGGCAAGAGACCCAGTACTTC
TRBV18	many	TRBJ2-1	.	CASSPWIAEYNEQFF	TGTGCCAGCTCACCATGGATAGCAGAATACAATGAGCAGTTCTTC
TRBV29-1	few	TRBJ1-1	TRBD1	CSAEGQGDAEAFF	TGCAGCGCAGAGGGACAGGGGGACGCTGAAGCTTTCTTT
TRBV4-3	few	TRBJ2-1	TRBD2	CASSQDTLLAGEYEQFF	TGCGCCAGCAGCCAAGATACCTTACTAGCGGGAGAATATGAGCAGTTCTTC
TRBV6-1	few	TRBJ1-5	.	CASSAGPGVGGNQPQHF	TGTGCCAGCAGTGCGGGGCCCGGGGTTGGGGGCAATCAGCCCCAGCATTTT
TRBV6-2/TRBV6-3	many	TRBJ2-1	.	CASSSPLTAHSEQFF	TGTGCCAGCAGTTCCCCTTTGACAGCGCATAGTGAGCAGTTCTTC
TRBV2	many	TRBJ2-1	TRBD1	CASSSFGTGFGGEQFF	TGTGCCAGCAGCAGCTTCGGGACAGGGTTTGGCGGTGAGCAGTTCTTC
TRBV7-9	few	TRBJ2-7	TRBD1	CASSLEGGTGAYEQYF	TGTGCCAGCAGCTTAGAAGGCGGGACAGGGGCCTACGAGCAGTACTTC
TRBV11-2	.	TRBJ1-2	TRBD1	CASSSSGGRSYGYTF	TGTGCCAGCAGCTCCTCAGGGGGTCGGAGCTATGGCTACACCTTC
TRBV7-9	.	TRBJ2-5	TRBD2	CASSPRTSEETQYF	TGTGCCAGCAGCCCCCGGACTAGCGAGGAGACCCAGTACTTC
TRBV7-6	few	TRBJ1-1	.	CASSPGLQNTEAFF	TGTGCCAGCAGCCCCGGTCTCCAGAACACTGAAGCTTTCTTT
TRBV3-1	few	TRBJ2-1	.	CASSPTVSYNEQFF	TGTGCCAGCAGCCCCACGGTCTCCTACAATGAGCAGTTCTTC
TRBV6-1	.	TRBJ1-1	.	CASSRKPTEETEAFF	TGTGCCAGCAGCCGCAAACCGACAGAGGAGACTGAAGCTTTCTTT